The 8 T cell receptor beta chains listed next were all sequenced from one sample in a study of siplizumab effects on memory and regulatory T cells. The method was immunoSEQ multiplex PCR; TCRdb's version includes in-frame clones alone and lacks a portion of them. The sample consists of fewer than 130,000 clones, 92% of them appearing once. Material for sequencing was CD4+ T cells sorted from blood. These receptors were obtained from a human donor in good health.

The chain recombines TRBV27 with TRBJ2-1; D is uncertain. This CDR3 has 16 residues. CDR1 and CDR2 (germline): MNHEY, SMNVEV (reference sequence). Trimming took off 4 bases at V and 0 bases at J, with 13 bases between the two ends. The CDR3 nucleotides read TGTGCCAGCAGTTCCCCCCTAAGGAGCTCCTACAATGAGCAGTTCTTC. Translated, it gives CASSSPLRSSYNEQFF.

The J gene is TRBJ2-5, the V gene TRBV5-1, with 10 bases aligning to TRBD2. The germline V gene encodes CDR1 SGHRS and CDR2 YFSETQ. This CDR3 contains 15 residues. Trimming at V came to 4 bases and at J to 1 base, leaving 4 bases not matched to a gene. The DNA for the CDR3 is TGCGCCAGCAGCCTACTAGCGGGGCTCCAAGAGACCCAGTACTTC. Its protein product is CASSLLAGLQETQYF.

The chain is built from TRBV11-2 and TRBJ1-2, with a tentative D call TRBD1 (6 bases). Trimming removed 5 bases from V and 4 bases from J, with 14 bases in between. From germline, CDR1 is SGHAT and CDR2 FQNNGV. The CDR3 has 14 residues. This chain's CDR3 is CASSPSGQIYGYTF. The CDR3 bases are TGTGCCAGCAGCCCATCAGGACAGATCTATGGCTACACCTTC.

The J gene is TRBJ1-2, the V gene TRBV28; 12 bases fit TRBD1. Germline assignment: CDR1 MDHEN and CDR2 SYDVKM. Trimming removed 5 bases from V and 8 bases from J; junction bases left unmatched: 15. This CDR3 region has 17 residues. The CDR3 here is CASSLTHMGQGAWGYTF. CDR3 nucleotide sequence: TGTGCCAGCAGTCTGACCCACATGGGACAGGGGGCGTGGGGCTACACCTTC.

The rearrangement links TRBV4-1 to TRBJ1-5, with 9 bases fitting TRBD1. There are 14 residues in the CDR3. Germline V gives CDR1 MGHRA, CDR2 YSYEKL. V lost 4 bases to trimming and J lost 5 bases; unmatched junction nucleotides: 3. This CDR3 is CASSPGTGHQPQHF. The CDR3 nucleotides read TGCGCCAGCAGCCCAGGGACAGGGCATCAGCCCCAGCATTTT.

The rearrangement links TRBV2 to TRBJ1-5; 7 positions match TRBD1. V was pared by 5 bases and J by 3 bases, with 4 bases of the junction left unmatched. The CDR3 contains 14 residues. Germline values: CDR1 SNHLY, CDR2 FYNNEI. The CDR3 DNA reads TGTGCCAGCAGTCGCGACAGGGCCAATCAGCCCCAGCATTTT. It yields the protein CASSRDRANQPQHF.

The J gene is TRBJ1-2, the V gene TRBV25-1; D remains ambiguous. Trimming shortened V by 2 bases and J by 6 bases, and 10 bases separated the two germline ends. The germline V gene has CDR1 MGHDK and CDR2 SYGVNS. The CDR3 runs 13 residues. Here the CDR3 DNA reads TGTGCCAGCAGTGAAAGGAACTGGGATGGCTACACCTTC. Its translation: CASSERNWDGYTF.

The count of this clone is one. The CDR3 DNA reads as TGTGCCAGCAGCGAGCCGGGACGGATATATGGCTACACCTTC. Its translation is CASSEPGRIYGYTF. The V and J genes are TRBV11-1 and TRBJ1-2; weak D call: TRBD1 (5 bases). Trimming took 5 bases from V and 5 from J, leaving 15 bases between them. The V gene's germline CDR1 is SGHAT and CDR2 FQDESV (reference sequence). The CDR3 spans 14 residues.